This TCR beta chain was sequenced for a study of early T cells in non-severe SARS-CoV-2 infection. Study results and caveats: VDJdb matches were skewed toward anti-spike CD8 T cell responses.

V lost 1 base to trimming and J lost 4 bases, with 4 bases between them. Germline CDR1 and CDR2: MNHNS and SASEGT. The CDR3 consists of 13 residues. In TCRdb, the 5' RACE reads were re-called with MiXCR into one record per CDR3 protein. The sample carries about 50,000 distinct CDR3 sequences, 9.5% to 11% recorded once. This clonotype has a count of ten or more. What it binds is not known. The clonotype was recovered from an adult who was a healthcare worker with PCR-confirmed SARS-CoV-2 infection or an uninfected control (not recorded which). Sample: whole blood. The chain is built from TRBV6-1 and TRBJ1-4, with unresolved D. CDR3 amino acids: CASSEVDNEKLFF. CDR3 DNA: TGTGCCAGCAGTGAAGTAGATAATGAAAAACTGTTTTTT.